A selection of T cell receptor beta chains follows, all from one sample in a study of T-cell reconstitution after alpha-beta-depleted transplantation in children. TCRdb reanalysed the PCR reads using MiXCR and keeps one entry per CDR3 protein. The sample includes 240,000 or so distinct CDR3 sequences, approximately 8.9% of them seen just once. The specimen was PBMCs, mostly from graft donor cells, collected 180 days after TCRalphabeta/CD19-depleted stem cell transplant. These TCRs come from a male patient aged 10 to 17 who had a stem cell transplant for acute lymphoblastic leukemia, so the T cells may come from the graft donor. Both conserved end residues are part of each CDR3. The order of the fields is clone size, D gene, V gene, J gene, CDR3 DNA, CDR3 protein. A D gene is named only where the DNA matches it firmly. Clone size is shown for a subset of rows, as once, few, many or a class of expanded clone.

many,.,TRBV30,TRBJ2-2,TGTGCCTGGAAAGAGAGGCCTAAAGAAACCGGGGAGCTGTTTTTT,CAWKERPKETGELFF
.,.,TRBV6-1,TRBJ2-7,TGTGCCAGCAGTGAGGAACCTCTACACTACGAGCAGAACTTC,CASSEEPLHYEQNF
few,TRBD1,TRBV3-1,TRBJ2-2,TGTGCCAGCAGCCAAGGACAGGGTACCACCGGGGAGCTGTTTTTT,CASSQGQGTTGELFF
many,TRBD1,TRBV4-3,TRBJ1-6,TGCGCCAGCAGCCAAGACGGGACAGCGAGCTCCTATAATTCACCCCTCCACTTT,CASSQDGTASSYNSPLHF
many,TRBD2,TRBV3-1,TRBJ2-5,TGTGCCAGCAGCCAAACTAGCGGGGGGGCCGGATTCGAGACCCAGTACTTC,CASSQTSGGAGFETQYF
few,.,TRBV19,TRBJ2-2,TGTGCCAGTAGTGGTTACGGGGGTGCTACCGGGGAGCTGTTTTTT,CASSGYGGATGELFF
many,.,TRBV10-3,TRBJ1-5,TGTGCCATCAGTGAGCGCACGGGCCATCAGCCCCAGCATTTT,CAISERTGHQPQHF
many,.,TRBV20-1,TRBJ2-2,TGCAGTGCTAGTAACGGGGGCCCGAACACCGGGGAGCTGTTTTTT,CSASNGGPNTGELFF
many,.,TRBV7-6,TRBJ2-7,TGTGCCAGCAGCTCGCAGGGGGGCGAGCAGTACTTC,CASSSQGGEQYF
many,.,TRBV7-9,TRBJ1-2,TGTGCCAGCAGCTTAGAATTTCACAGCGATAACTATGGCTACACCTTC,CASSLEFHSDNYGYTF
few,.,TRBV19,TRBJ2-3,TGTGCCAGTAGTATAGATAGACAGGTCAGCACAGATACGCAGTATTTT,CASSIDRQVSTDTQYF
many,TRBD1,TRBV7-2,TRBJ2-3,TGTGCCAGCAGCTTTGACAGGGGTAGCACAGATACGCAGTATTTT,CASSFDRGSTDTQYF
many,.,TRBV20-1,TRBJ2-7,TGCAGTGCTAGAGACCACAGAGCCTACGAGCAGTACTTC,CSARDHRAYEQYF
many,.,TRBV29-1,TRBJ2-7,TGCAGCGTCCGAGTGAGGGCCCTCTACGAGCAGTACTTC,CSVRVRALYEQYF
many,.,TRBV7-6,TRBJ1-4,TGTGCCAGCAGCTTAGAAGCCGGACAGCATAATGAAAAACTGTTTTTT,CASSLEAGQHNEKLFF